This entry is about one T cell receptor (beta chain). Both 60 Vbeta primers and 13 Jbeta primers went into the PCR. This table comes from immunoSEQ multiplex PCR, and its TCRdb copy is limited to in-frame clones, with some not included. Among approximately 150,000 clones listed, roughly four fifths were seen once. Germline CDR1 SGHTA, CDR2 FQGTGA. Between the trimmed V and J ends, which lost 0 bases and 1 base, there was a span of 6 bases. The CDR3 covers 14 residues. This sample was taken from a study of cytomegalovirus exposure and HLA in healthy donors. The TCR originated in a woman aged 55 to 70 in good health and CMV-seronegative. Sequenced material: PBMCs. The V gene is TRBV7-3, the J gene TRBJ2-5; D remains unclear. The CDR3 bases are TGTGCCAGCAGCTTAACGGCCACCCAAGAGACCCAGTACTTC. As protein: CASSLTATQETQYF. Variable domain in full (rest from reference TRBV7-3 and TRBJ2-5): GAGVSQTPSNKVTEKGKYVELRCDPISGHTALYWYRQSLGQGPEFLIYFQGTGAADDSGLPNDRFFAVRPEGSVSTLKIQRTERGDSAVYLCASSLTATQETQYFGPGTRLLVL.